The following is a TCR beta chain sequence with its context. This clone's antigen is unknown. No quality values exist for individual bases; no much larger clone is one base distant. These data are taken from a study of Ad26.COV2.S vaccination and SARS-CoV-2 variants (dated by TCRdb to the early 2020s). For the study in its entirety: Donors in the vaccine arm were drawn from COV1001, a phase I-IIa trial of Ad26.COV2.S in healthy adults that was multicentre, randomized, double-blind and placebo-controlled. Ad26.COV2.S was given intramuscularly at 5x10^10 or 1x10^11 viral particles, as a single shot or as two shots 56 days apart. The TCR-sequenced set comprised about 32 samples: approximately 19 Ad26.COV2.S vaccine recipients, 5 placebo recipients and 8 SARS-CoV-2 convalescent individuals. TCRbeta repertoire sequencing was used to assess the specificity and breadth of SARS-CoV-2-reactive T cell receptors after Ad26.COV2.S vaccination. Trial participants were randomized into five groups of five: low-dose or high-dose Ad26.COV2.S given once or twice, or placebo on both occasions. Investigators did not know the trial group allocation while performing experiments and assessing outcomes. The study at large found these results: Vaccine and placebo recipients had similar non-spike TCR breadth, a finding consistent with the vaccine containing only spike. The authors noted that total T cell responses may have been underestimated by the TCR breadth and depth analyses. After vaccination, spike-specific CD8+ and CD4+ T cell responses were reported to show substantial breadth. Higher spike-specific TCR breadth was observed in Ad26.COV2.S recipients than in placebo recipients (P = 0.0014). The study was not powered to compare responses between vaccine doses or regimens.

The immunoSEQ Assay was the method used to sequence TCRbeta CDR3 regions. After extraction, genomic DNA underwent amplification by bias-controlled multiplex PCR, followed by high-throughput sequencing. As for the authors' bioinformatics: To quantify the absolute abundance of each unique TCRbeta CDR3 region, sequences were collapsed and filtered. T cell fraction was estimated by normalization of TCRbeta template counts to usable DNA, with usable DNA being measured through amplification of reference genes present in all nucleated cells. Repertoire TCRs were annotated as SARS-CoV-2-specific by exact matching of V gene, CDR3 amino acid sequence and J gene to a known reactive TCR set. The reference SARS-CoV-2 TCR set came from MIRA and was filtered for enrichment in COVID-19-positive ImmuneCODE repertoires, removing public or cross-reactive TCRs. Drawing on the MIRA antigens, annotated TCRs were analysed further at the level of specific ORF or position within ORF. Breadth was defined as annotated unique rearrangements over total unique productive rearrangements; depth was the summed frequency of those rearrangements. TCR breadth was compared between groups using two-sided Wilcoxon rank-sum tests. Imported from immuneACCESS, the table was reduced by TCRdb to in-frame sequences with V and J called. These copies leave out some clones; in studies compared against another copy, an unresolved V gene accounts for under half, and the cause of the remainder is not known. V, J and clone size are those of that table, while D and trimming were read from the DNA. This sample lists about 480,000 clones; roughly 85% were detected once. Clones ranked in the top ten supply around 13% of the sample.

Reading the label with the study, this specimen's treatment or condition is: around 19 received Ad26.COV2.S at low or high dose, single or two shots; about 5 received placebo; per-sample allocation not given. Repertoires of vaccine and placebo recipients were sequenced from samples taken on day 63 after the first injection. In Cohort 1b, around 23 adults aged 18-55 years were enrolled at a single site in Boston, USA, between 29 July and 7 August 2020. Ad26.COV2.S was a replication-incompetent adenovirus type 26 vector expressing a prefusion-stabilized SARS-CoV-2 spike protein from the original Wuhan strain. The TCR comes from a person aged 18 to 65 who received the Ad26.COV2.S COVID-19 vaccine or a placebo. The starting material was peripheral blood, obtained in a trial of Ad26.COV2.S vaccine versus placebo.

DNA sequence: TGTGCCAGCAGCGGGACGGGAGTTGTCTCACCCCTCCACTTT. Its protein product is CASSGTGVVSPLHF. The sequence is built from TRBV28 and TRBJ1-6; the D gene is perhaps TRBD1, from 5 matching bases. The junction shows trimming of 6 bases on V and 10 bases on J, plus 16 bases between the germline ends. CDR1 is given as MDHEN and CDR2 as SYDVKM, both from the germline V gene. Taken from cysteine to phenylalanine, the CDR3 has 14 residues. The only DNA kept is the CDR3, 42 bases in frame from the first base. Outside the CDR3, residues come from the reference TRBV28 and TRBJ1-6 proteins, so the full variable domain is: DVKVTQSSRYLVKRTGEKVFLECVQDMDHENMFWYRQDPGLGLRLIYFSYDVKMKEKGDIPEGYSVSREKKERFSLILESASTNQTSMYLCASSGTGVVSPLHFGNGTRLTVT.